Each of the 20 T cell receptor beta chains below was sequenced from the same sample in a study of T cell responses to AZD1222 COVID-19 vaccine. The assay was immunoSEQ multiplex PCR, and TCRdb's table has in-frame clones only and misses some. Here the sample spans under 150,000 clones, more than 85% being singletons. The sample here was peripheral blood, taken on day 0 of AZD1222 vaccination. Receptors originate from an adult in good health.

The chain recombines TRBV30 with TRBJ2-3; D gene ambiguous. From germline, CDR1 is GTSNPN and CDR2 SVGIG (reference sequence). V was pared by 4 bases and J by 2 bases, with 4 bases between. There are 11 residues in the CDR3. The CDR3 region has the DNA TGTGCCTGGACGTTCACAGATACGCAGTATTTT. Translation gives CAWTFTDTQYF.

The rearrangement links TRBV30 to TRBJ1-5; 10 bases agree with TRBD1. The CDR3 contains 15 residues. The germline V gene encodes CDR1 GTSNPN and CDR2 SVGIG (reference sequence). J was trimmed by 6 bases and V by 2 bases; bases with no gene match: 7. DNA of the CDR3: TGTGCCTGGAGTAGAGGGACAGGGGCCGGTCAGCCCCAGCATTTT. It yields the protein CAWSRGTGAGQPQHF.

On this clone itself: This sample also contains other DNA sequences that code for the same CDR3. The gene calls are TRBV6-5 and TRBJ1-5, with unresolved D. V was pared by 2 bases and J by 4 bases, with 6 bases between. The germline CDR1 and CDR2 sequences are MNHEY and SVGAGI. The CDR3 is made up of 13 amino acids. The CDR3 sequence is CASSYDGNQPQHF. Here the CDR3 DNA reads TGTGCCAGCAGTTACGACGGGAATCAGCCCCAGCATTTT.

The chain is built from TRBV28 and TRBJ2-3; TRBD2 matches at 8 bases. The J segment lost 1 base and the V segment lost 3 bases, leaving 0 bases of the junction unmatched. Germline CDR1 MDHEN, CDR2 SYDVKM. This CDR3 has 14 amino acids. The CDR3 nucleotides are TGTGCCAGCAGTTTTAGCGGGGGCACAGATACGCAGTATTTT. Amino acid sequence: CASSFSGGTDTQYF.

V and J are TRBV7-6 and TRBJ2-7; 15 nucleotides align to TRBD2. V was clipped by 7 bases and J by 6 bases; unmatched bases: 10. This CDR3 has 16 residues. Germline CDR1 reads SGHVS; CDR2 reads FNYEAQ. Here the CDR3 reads CASTSGTSGGWGEQYF. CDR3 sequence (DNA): TGTGCCAGCACCTCCGGGACTAGCGGGGGGTGGGGCGAGCAGTACTTC.

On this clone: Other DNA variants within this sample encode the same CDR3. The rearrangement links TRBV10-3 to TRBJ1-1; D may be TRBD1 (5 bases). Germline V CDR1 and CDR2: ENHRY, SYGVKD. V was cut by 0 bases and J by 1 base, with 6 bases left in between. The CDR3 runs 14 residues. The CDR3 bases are TGTGCCATCAGTGAGTCTACAGGGAACACTGAAGCTTTCTTT. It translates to CAISESTGNTEAFF.

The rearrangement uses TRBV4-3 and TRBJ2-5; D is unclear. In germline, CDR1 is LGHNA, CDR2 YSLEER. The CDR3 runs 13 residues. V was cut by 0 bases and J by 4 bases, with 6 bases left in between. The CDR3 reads CASSQETRETQYF. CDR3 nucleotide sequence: TGCGCCAGCAGCCAAGAGACAAGAGAGACCCAGTACTTC.

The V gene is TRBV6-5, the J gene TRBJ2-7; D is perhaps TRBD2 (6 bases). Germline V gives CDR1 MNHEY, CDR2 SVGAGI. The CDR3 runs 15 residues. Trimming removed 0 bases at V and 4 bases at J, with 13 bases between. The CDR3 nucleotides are TGTGCCAGCAGTTACTCAGGAGCGGGTACGTACGAGCAGTACTTC. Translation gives CASSYSGAGTYEQYF.

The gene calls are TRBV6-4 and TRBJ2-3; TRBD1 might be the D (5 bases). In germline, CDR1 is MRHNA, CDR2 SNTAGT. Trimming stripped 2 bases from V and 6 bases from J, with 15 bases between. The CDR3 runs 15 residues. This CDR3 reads CASSDGIGDQDTQYF. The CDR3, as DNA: TGTGCCAGCAGTGACGGAATAGGGGATCAGGATACGCAGTATTTT.

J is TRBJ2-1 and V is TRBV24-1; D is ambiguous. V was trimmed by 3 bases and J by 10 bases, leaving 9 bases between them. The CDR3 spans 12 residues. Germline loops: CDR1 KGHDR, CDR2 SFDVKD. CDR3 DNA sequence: TGTGCCACCAGTGATCCTTTGGGAGAGCAGTTCTTC. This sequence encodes CATSDPLGEQFF.

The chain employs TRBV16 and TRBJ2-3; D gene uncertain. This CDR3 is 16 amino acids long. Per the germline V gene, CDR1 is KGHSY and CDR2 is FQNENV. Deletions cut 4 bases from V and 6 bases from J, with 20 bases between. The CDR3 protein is CASSPALGWGIDTQYF. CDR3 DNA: TGTGCCAGCAGCCCCGCGCTCGGCTGGGGTATCGATACGCAGTATTTT.

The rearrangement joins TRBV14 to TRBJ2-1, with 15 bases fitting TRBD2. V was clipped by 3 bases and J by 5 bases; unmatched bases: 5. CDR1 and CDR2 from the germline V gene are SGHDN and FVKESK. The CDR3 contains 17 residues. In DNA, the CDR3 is TGTGCCAGCAGCCACCGTGGGACTAGCGGGGGGCACAATGAGCAGTTCTTC. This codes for CASSHRGTSGGHNEQFF. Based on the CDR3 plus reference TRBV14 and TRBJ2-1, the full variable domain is EAGVTQFPSHSVIEKGQTVTLRCDPISGHDNLYWYRRVMGKEIKFLLHFVKESKQDESGMPNNRFLAERTGGTYSTLKVQPAELEDSGVYFCASSHRGTSGGHNEQFFGPGTRLTVL.

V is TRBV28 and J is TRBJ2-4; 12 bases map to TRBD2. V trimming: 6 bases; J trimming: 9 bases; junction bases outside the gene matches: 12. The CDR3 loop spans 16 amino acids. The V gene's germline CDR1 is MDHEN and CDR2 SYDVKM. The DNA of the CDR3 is TGTGCCAGCAGCCGCGGGACTAGCGGGCCTTGGGGCATTCAGTACTTC. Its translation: CASSRGTSGPWGIQYF.

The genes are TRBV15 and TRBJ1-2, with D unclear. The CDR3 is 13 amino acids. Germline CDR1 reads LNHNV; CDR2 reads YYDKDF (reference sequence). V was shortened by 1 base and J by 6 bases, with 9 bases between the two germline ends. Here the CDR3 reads CATSRAETDGYTF. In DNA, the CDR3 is TGTGCCACCAGCAGAGCGGAGACGGATGGCTACACCTTC.

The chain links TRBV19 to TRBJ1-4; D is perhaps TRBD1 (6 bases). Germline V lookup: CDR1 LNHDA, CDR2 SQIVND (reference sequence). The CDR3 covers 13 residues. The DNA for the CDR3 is TGTGCAACAGGGCCGTCGAGGGATGAAAAACTGTTTTTT. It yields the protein CATGPSRDEKLFF.

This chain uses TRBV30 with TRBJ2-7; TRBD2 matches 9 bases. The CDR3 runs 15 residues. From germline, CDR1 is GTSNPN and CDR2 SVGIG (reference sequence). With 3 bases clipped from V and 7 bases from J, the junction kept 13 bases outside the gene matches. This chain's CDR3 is CAWSRPGLASREQYF. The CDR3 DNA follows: TGTGCCTGGAGCCGCCCGGGACTAGCTTCTCGGGAGCAGTACTTC.

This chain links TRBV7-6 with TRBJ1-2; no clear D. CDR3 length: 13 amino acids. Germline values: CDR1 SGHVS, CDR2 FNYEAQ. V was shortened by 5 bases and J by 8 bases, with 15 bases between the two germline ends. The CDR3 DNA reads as TGTGCCAGCAGCACACCCGGTGGGTGGGGCTACACCTTC. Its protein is CASSTPGGWGYTF.

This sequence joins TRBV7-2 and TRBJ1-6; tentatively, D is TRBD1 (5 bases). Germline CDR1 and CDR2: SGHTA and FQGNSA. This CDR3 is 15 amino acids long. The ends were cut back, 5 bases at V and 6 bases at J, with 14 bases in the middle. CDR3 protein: CASSGGGTVNSPLHF. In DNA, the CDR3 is TGTGCCAGCAGCGGTGGGGGTACAGTTAATTCACCCCTCCACTTT.

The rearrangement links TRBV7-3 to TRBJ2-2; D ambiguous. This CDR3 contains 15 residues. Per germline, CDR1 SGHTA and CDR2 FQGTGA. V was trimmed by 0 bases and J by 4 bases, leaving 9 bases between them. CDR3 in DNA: TGTGCCAGCAGCTTAACAGGGCTTAGCACCGGGGAGCTGTTTTTT. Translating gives CASSLTGLSTGELFF. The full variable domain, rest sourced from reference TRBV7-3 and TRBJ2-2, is GAGVSQTPSNKVTEKGKYVELRCDPISGHTALYWYRQSLGQGPEFLIYFQGTGAADDSGLPNDRFFAVRPEGSVSTLKIQRTERGDSAVYLCASSLTGLSTGELFFGEGSRLTVL.

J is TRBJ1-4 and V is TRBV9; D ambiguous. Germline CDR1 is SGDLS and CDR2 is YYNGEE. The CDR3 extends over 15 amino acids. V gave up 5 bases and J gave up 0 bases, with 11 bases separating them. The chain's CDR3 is CASSRSEATNEKLFF. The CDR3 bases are TGTGCCAGCAGTCGGAGCGAGGCAACTAATGAAAAACTGTTTTTT.